A selection of T cell receptor beta chains follows, all from one sample in a study of blood T cells in healthy people across ages. MiXCR, applied by TCRdb to the 5' RACE reads, yields one record per CDR3 protein. This sample has fewer than 1 million distinct CDR3 sequences; approximately 44% occur once, and the top ten carry approximately 20%. The sequencing input was blood. These receptors all come from a man aged 55 to 70 in good health. The CDR3 runs from the conserved cysteine through the conserved F or W. The D gene is left open where the match is weak. The listing skips clone size in some rows; elsewhere it reads once, few, many or a size class.

many | TRBJ2-7 | TRBV7-6 | NA | TGTGCCAGCAGCTCGGATAGGGCACCGGGAGAGCAGTACTTC | CASSSDRAPGEQYF
few | TRBJ2-7 | TRBV27 | NA | TGTGCCAGCAGTATCAACAGGGTCTCCTACGAGCAGTACTTC | CASSINRVSYEQYF
NA | TRBJ2-6 | TRBV2 | NA | TGTGCCAGCAGTGAAGAAGGGTCTGGGGCCAACGTCCTGACTTTC | CASSEEGSGANVLTF
NA | TRBJ2-3 | TRBV2 | NA | TGTGCCAGCGGAGGCGTCACCGGCGGCACAGATACGCAGTATTTT | CASGGVTGGTDTQYF
NA | TRBJ2-1 | TRBV18 | TRBD1 | TGTGCCAGCTCACCTAAACTTACAGGGGCCGAGACCCAGTTCTTC | CASSPKLTGAETQFF
many | TRBJ2-1 | TRBV3-1 | TRBD2 | TGTGCCAGCAGCCCCCGTGGTAGCGGGGGGGCCTATGAGCAGTTCTTC | CASSPRGSGGAYEQFF
NA | TRBJ1-6 | TRBV21-1 | NA | TGTGCCAGCAGCAAAGTCGCCGGGCCCTCTGAAGGGAATTCACCCCTCCACTTT | CASSKVAGPSEGNSPLHF
many | TRBJ2-1 | TRBV7-2 | TRBD2 | TGTGCCAGCAGCTTAAGCGGGGTTGAGCAGTTCTTC | CASSLSGVEQFF
NA | TRBJ1-6 | TRBV20-1 | NA | TGCAGCGTCCGTCAGAGCTCCTATAATTCACCCCTCCACTTT | CSVRQSSYNSPLHF
NA | TRBJ2-7 | TRBV20-1 | NA | TGCAGTGCGAGCGGGCCCCCTAGGTACGAGCAGTACTTC | CSASGPPRYEQYF
NA | TRBJ2-7 | TRBV5-1 | NA | TGCGCCAGCAGCCACGGGGGCACAGACTACGAGCAGTACTTC | CASSHGGTDYEQYF
NA | TRBJ2-2 | TRBV5-1 | TRBD1 | TGCGCCAGCAGCTTGGCCGGGACAGGGGCCGCCGGGGAGCTGTTTTTT | CASSLAGTGAAGELFF
NA | TRBJ2-7 | TRBV6-1 | TRBD1 | TGTGCCAGCAGCGGAACTCTTAGGGGGACAGGTATCTCCTACGAGCAGTACTTC | CASSGTLRGTGISYEQYF
NA | TRBJ2-3 | TRBV7-9 | TRBD2 | TGTGCCAGCAGCTTCCCTAGCGGGGGGGGCACAGATACGCAGTATTTT | CASSFPSGGGTDTQYF
few | TRBJ2-3 | TRBV11-2 | NA | TGTGCCAGCAGCGGAATTGAAGATACGCAGTATTTT | CASSGIEDTQYF
NA | TRBJ1-4 | TRBV20-1 | NA | TGCAGTGCCCCGAGGGGCCGGGGTGAAAAACTGTTTTTT | CSAPRGRGEKLFF
NA | TRBJ2-7 | TRBV15 | NA | TGTGCCACCAGCAGACAGGGTACCTACGAGCAGTACTTC | CATSRQGTYEQYF
NA | TRBJ1-5 | TRBV10-3 | TRBD1 | TGTGCCATCAGTAACTACCCCGGGACAGGGGATCCACACAATCAGCCCCAGCATTTT | CAISNYPGTGDPHNQPQHF
few | TRBJ2-3 | TRBV5-1 | NA | TGCGCCAGCATATCGGGGGCCCGACCCACAGATACGCAGTATTTT | CASISGARPTDTQYF
once | TRBJ2-1 | TRBV20-1 | TRBD2 | TGCAGTGCTAGGCTCCTAGCGGGGGGGCGGACCTCCTACAATGAGCAGTTCTTC | CSARLLAGGRTSYNEQFF
few | TRBJ2-5 | TRBV2 | NA | TGTGCCAGCAGTGAAGGGAGAACCCAGTACTTC | CASSEGRTQYF
NA | TRBJ2-1 | TRBV7-2 | TRBD1 | TGTGCCAGCAGCCATAGGGGGACAGGGAGCTGGCTTGAGACCCAGTTCTTC | CASSHRGTGSWLETQFF
NA | TRBJ2-7 | TRBV6-6 | TRBD1 | TGTGCCAGCAGGGCAGACCGGACAGGAAGTGCCTACGAGCAGTACTTC | CASRADRTGSAYEQYF
NA | TRBJ2-1 | TRBV5-1 | TRBD2 | TGCGCCAGCAGCTTGGGACGGGCGGGGGGCAACAACAATGAGCAGTTCTTC | CASSLGRAGGNNNEQFF
few | TRBJ2-7 | TRBV7-2 | NA | TGTGCCAGCAGCCTAGAGAAGATCTCCTCCTACGAGCAGTACTTC | CASSLEKISSYEQYF
NA | TRBJ1-2 | TRBV2 | NA | TGTGCCAGCAAGAGACACATGAACTATGGCTACACCTTC | CASKRHMNYGYTF
NA | TRBJ1-1 | TRBV5-8 | NA | TGTGCCAGCAGCCTGAAGTCTATGAACACTGAAGCTTTCTTT | CASSLKSMNTEAFF
NA | TRBJ1-5 | TRBV6-2/TRBV6-3 | NA | TGTGCCAGCAGTTACGGCGGAGGGGGGCCTCAGCCCCAGCATTTT | CASSYGGGGPQPQHF
NA | TRBJ2-1 | TRBV5-6 | TRBD1 | TGTGCCAGCAGCTGGGGACAGGGGCCCTCCAATGAGCAGTTCTTC | CASSWGQGPSNEQFF
NA | TRBJ2-3 | TRBV9 | NA | TGTGCCAGCAGCGTAGATGACCGCACAGATACGCAGTATTTT | CASSVDDRTDTQYF
few | TRBJ2-1 | TRBV2 | NA | TGTGCCAGCAGTGTTGGGGGAAGGGGGGTTTACAATGAGCAGTTCTTC | CASSVGGRGVYNEQFF
few | TRBJ2-4 | TRBV9 | NA | TGTGCCAGCAGCAACCGAGACGATGGCCCCGAAAACATTCAGTACTTC | CASSNRDDGPENIQYF
NA | TRBJ2-1 | TRBV6-5 | TRBD2 | TGTGCCAGCAGTTGGCTAGCGGGGGGGCAGTTCTTC | CASSWLAGGQFF
NA | TRBJ2-1 | TRBV12-5 | NA | TGTGCTAGTGGTTTGGTAGGCAGGGGTGAGCAGTTCTTC | CASGLVGRGEQFF
NA | TRBJ1-5 | TRBV5-5 | NA | TGTGCCAGCAGCTTGGAGTCAAGAAATCAGCCCCAGCATTTT | CASSLESRNQPQHF
NA | TRBJ2-7 | TRBV6-5 | TRBD2 | TGTGCCAGCAGTTCAAGTAGCGGGGGGGCCTACGAGCAGTACTTC | CASSSSSGGAYEQYF
few | TRBJ2-3 | TRBV12-3/TRBV12-4 | TRBD2 | TGTGCCAGCAGCTCCGTAGAGCGGGGGGGCGGAGATACGCAGTATTTT | CASSSVERGGGDTQYF
few | TRBJ1-1 | TRBV29-1 | NA | TGCAGCGTTGAAACAACGAACACTGAAGCTTTCTTT | CSVETTNTEAFF
NA | TRBJ2-7 | TRBV30 | NA | TGTGCCTGGAAGAGGGGTGCAGACGAGCAGTACTTC | CAWKRGADEQYF
NA | TRBJ2-1 | TRBV20-1 | TRBD2 | TGCAGTGCTAGAGATGATGGGACTAGAAATGAGCAGTTCTTC | CSARDDGTRNEQFF